The 21 T cell receptor beta chains in this list originate from one sample, sequenced in a study of immune aging and cytomegalovirus after organ transplant. Time point: five sample-tagged time points from pre-transplant (day -1) to day 368 post-transplant, pooled. BD Rhapsody targeted mRNA and AbSeq chemistry was used for microwell cell capture and library preparation. MiXCR was run by TCRdb on the single-cell sequencing reads, yielding one entry per CDR3 protein. The sample shows roughly 23,000 distinct CDR3 sequences, about a third of them seen only once. Antigens of these TCRs are unknown. The source material was CMV peptide-activated CD4+ and CD8+ T cells sorted from blood, sampled at five time points, pooled. Subset noted: sorted CD8+CD137+ and CD4+CD154+ T cells after about 12 h CMV IE-1 peptide stimulation. These receptors were collected from a female donor who had a heart transplant and CMV viremia.

This chain links TRBV6-1 with TRBJ1-1; D gene uncertain. The V end was cut by 7 bases, the J end by 6 bases, with 24 bases between. Germline CDR1 reads MNHNS; CDR2 reads SASEGT. The length of the CDR3 is 16 residues. The DNA of the CDR3 is TGTGCCAGCATTAAACCCCCACGTTACGGGTTCGCTGAAGCTTTCTTT. It is translated as CASIKPPRYGFAEAFF.

In this sample, this clonotype turned up many times. V and J are TRBV4-3 and TRBJ2-2; TRBD2 matches at 12 bases. In germline, CDR1 is LGHNA, CDR2 YSLEER. This CDR3 contains 16 residues. Trimming took 1 base from V and 5 from J; bases not matched to a gene: 2. The CDR3 DNA is TGCGCCAGCAGCCAAGTCGGGACTAGCGGGACCGGGGAGCTGTTTTTT. It yields the protein CASSQVGTSGTGELFF.

This clonotype showed up many times. This chain joins TRBV5-8 and TRBJ2-7, with 7 bases matching TRBD1. V shed 4 bases and J 9 bases; nucleotides not matched to a gene: 7. CDR3 size: 12 residues. Germline CDR1 SGHTS, CDR2 YDEGEE. The chain's CDR3 is CASSRQGHGQYF. The CDR3 DNA sequence: TGTGCCAGCAGCCGACAGGGACACGGGCAGTACTTC.

This clonotype was counted between two and nine times. In DNA, the CDR3 is TGTGCCAGCAGCCAAGGAGTAGGAGATACGCAGTATTTT. Its protein product is CASSQGVGDTQYF. The V call is TRBV12-3 or TRBV12-4, the J call TRBJ2-3; no clear D. Trimming removed 6 bases from V and 5 bases from J, with 12 bases in between. The CDR3 consists of 13 residues.

This clonotype was counted at least ten times. This chain joins TRBV6-1 and TRBJ1-3; a possible D gene is TRBD1 (5 bases). V was clipped by 5 bases and J by 0 bases, with 14 bases between them. The CDR3 runs 16 residues. The germline gives CDR1 MNHNS, CDR2 SASEGT. CDR3 DNA: TGTGCCAGCAGTCGACAGTGGAAATACTCTGGAAACACCATATATTTT. Translating it yields CASSRQWKYSGNTIYF.

This clonotype showed up just a few times. The chain couples TRBV4-1 to TRBJ1-6; 9 bases are shared with TRBD1. The CDR3 consists of 13 residues. J gave up 9 bases and V 10 bases, and 7 bases lay outside the gene matches. The V gene's germline CDR1 is MGHRA and CDR2 YSYEKL. Here the CDR3 reads CATSDRGGSPLHF. CDR3 sequence (DNA): TGCGCCACCTCGGACAGGGGAGGTTCACCCCTCCACTTT.

There are a few counts of this clonotype. The rearrangement uses TRBV5-6 and TRBJ1-1, with D possibly being TRBD1 (5 bases). Trimming took 1 base from V and 1 from J, leaving 8 bases between them. The CDR3 runs 14 residues. Germline V lookup: CDR1 SGHDT, CDR2 YYEEEE. CDR3 protein: CASSLKTANTEAFF. CDR3 nucleotides: TGTGCCAGCAGCTTGAAGACAGCGAACACTGAAGCTTTCTTT.

This clonotype appeared a few times. The V call is TRBV29-1, the J call TRBJ2-3, with D tentatively TRBD2 (5 bases). V was clipped by 0 bases and J by 1 base, with 11 bases between them. CDR1 and CDR2 (germline): SQVTM, ANQGSEA. There are 15 residues in the CDR3. CDR3 loop: CSVEDLGLGTDTQYF. The CDR3 DNA is TGCAGCGTTGAAGACCTCGGACTGGGCACAGATACGCAGTATTTT.

V and J are TRBV5-1 and TRBJ2-1; D gene uncertain. CDR1 is SGHRS and CDR2 is YFSETQ in the germline V gene. V lost 0 bases and J 5 bases, leaving 12 bases between the germline ends. The CDR3 is 15 residues long. The CDR3: CASSLAGRDNNEQFF. The CDR3 DNA sequence: TGCGCCAGCAGCTTGGCCGGCCGAGACAACAATGAGCAGTTCTTC.

Comments on this clonotype: At one boundary the junction diverges from the germline segment, which might be a read error. CDR3 residues: CASSLVSRGGYNEQSF. The CDR3 DNA is TGTGCCAGCAGCTTAGTATCGCGGGGGGGGTACAATGAGCAGTCCTTC. The chain joins TRBV7-8 to TRBJ2-1; 9 positions match TRBD2. This CDR3 is built from 16 residues. Germline CDR1 and CDR2: SGHVS and FQNEAQ.

The chain carries TRBV25-1 and TRBJ1-4, with 8 bases identical to TRBD1. Looked up from germline, CDR1 is MGHDK and CDR2 is SYGVNS. V shed 10 bases, J shed 7 bases, and the junction held 8 bases outside the gene matches. The CDR3 loop spans 13 amino acids. The CDR3 loop is CATPQGGSEKLFF. As DNA, the CDR3 is TGTGCCACCCCACAGGGGGGGAGTGAAAAACTGTTTTTT.

A word on this clonotype: Its ends do not fully match the called genes, so a read error is possible. J is TRBJ2-7 and V is TRBV28; D is unresolved. The CDR3 has 14 amino acids. Germline V gene data show CDR1 as MDHEN and CDR2 as SYDVKM. The chain's CDR3 is CACGLMRFSYEQYF. The CDR3 nucleotides read TGTGCCTGCGGTTTAATGAGATTCTCCTATGAGCAGTACTTC. Supplemented by reference TRBV28 and TRBJ2-7, the full variable domain reads DVKVTQSSRYLVKRTGEKVFLECVQDMDHENMFWYRQDPGLGLRLIYFSYDVKMKEKGDIPEGYSVSREKKERFSLILESASTNQTSMYLCACGLMRFSYEQYFGPGTRLTVT.

This chain connects TRBV27 to TRBJ2-1; D is perhaps TRBD1 (5 bases). The V gene's germline CDR1 is MNHEY and CDR2 SMNVEV (reference sequence). The V end was cut by 3 bases, the J end by 5 bases, with 20 bases between. This CDR3 region has 17 residues. The CDR3 here is CASSFTPLRQLNNEQFF. The CDR3, as DNA: TGTGCCAGCAGTTTCACCCCCCTGAGACAGTTAAACAATGAGCAGTTCTTC.

This clonotype was counted at least ten times. The chain combines TRBV15 with TRBJ1-1; 10 positions match TRBD1. This CDR3 region has 17 residues. The germline V gene has CDR1 LNHNV and CDR2 YYDKDF (reference sequence). Germline trimming cut 5 bases from V and 1 base from J; bases unmatched to any gene: 10. Here the CDR3 reads CATSRDRGPWGNTEAFF. DNA of the CDR3: TGTGCCACCAGCCGCGACAGGGGGCCTTGGGGGAACACTGAAGCTTTCTTT.

V gene TRBV27 combines with J gene TRBJ2-3, with 9 bases identical to TRBD1. The germline V gene encodes CDR1 MNHEY and CDR2 SMNVEV (reference sequence). The CDR3 is 17 residues long. V lost 3 bases, J lost 2 bases, and 9 bases stayed unmatched. The CDR3 coding sequence is TGTGCCAGCAGTTTCTTGGGACAGGGAGTAGACACAGATACGCAGTATTTT. As protein: CASSFLGQGVDTDTQYF.

The rearrangement uses TRBV6-2 or TRBV6-3 and TRBJ2-7; TRBD1 agrees at 7 bases. V lost 8 bases to trimming and J lost 0 bases; unmatched junction nucleotides: 7. Germline values: CDR1 MNHEY, CDR2 SVGEGT. This CDR3 is 14 amino acids long. This chain's CDR3 is CASHFGTASYEQYF. In nucleotides, the CDR3 is TGTGCCAGCCATTTCGGGACAGCCTCCTACGAGCAGTACTTC.

CDR3 bases: TGTGCCAGCAGCTTAGTGACAGATACGCAGTATTTT. It encodes CASSLVTDTQYF. The chain uses TRBV11-1 and TRBJ2-3; no reliable D call. The V end was cut by 1 base, the J end by 3 bases, with 2 bases between. This CDR3 is 12 amino acids long. CDR1 and CDR2 (germline): SGHAT, FQDESV (reference sequence).

V is TRBV4-1 and J is TRBJ2-1; D call uncertain. The CDR3 is 13 residues long. The ends were cut back, 7 bases at V and 5 bases at J, with 12 bases in the middle. Germline V CDR1 and CDR2: MGHRA, YSYEKL. The CDR3: CASIREDNNEQFF. The CDR3 DNA reads as TGCGCCAGCATACGCGAGGATAACAATGAGCAGTTCTTC.

The chain uses TRBV5-1 and TRBJ2-7; a possible D gene is TRBD2 (5 bases). V gave up 4 bases and J gave up 0 bases, with 14 bases separating them. The CDR3 runs 15 residues. The germline CDR1 and CDR2 sequences are SGHRS and YFSETQ. CDR3 residues: CASSPRTGSSYEQYF. Written as DNA, the CDR3 is TGCGCCAGCAGCCCCCGGACGGGGAGCTCCTACGAGCAGTACTTC.

This clonotype is labeled medium-sized. This chain uses TRBV9 with TRBJ2-5; unclear D gene. Germline CDR1 and CDR2: SGDLS and YYNGEE. Trimming pared 3 bases from V and 5 bases from J, leaving 11 bases between. The length of the CDR3 is 13 residues. This CDR3 is CASSGGYTETQYF. CDR3 sequence (DNA): TGTGCCAGCAGCGGAGGCTATACGGAGACCCAGTACTTC.

This clonotype was detected a few times. V and J are TRBV10-3 and TRBJ2-6; TRBD1 matches 8 bases. Germline assignment: CDR1 ENHRY and CDR2 SYGVKD. Unmatched junction bases numbered 13, after V lost 10 bases and J lost 2 bases. The CDR3 has 17 residues. CDR3 nucleotides: TGTGCCAGCGCGAACTTCCAGGGGGCTACTGGGGCCAACGTCCTGACTTTC. Its protein product is CASANFQGATGANVLTF.